The rows below give T cell receptor beta chains drawn from one sample of a study of cytomegalovirus exposure and HLA in healthy donors. Data came from immunoSEQ multiplex PCR; TCRdb stores just in-frame clones and leaves some out. The data hold more than 85,000 clones, with roughly 80% observed a single time. The sample taken for sequencing was PBMCs. Source of these receptors: a male donor in good health and CMV-seropositive. Each CDR3 is given with its conserved first and last residue. The D gene is left open where the match is weak. Size values are once, few and many counts, or a class for expanded clones, and some rows have none.

j_call clone_size v_call d_call cdr3_nt cdr3_aa
TRBJ2-7 - TRBV28 - TGTGCCAGCAGTACGGGGACACCTCAAGAGCAGTACTTC CASSTGTPQEQYF
TRBJ1-2 - TRBV7-9 - TGTGCCAGCAGCTCAAGACAGGGCTACACCTTC CASSSRQGYTF
TRBJ2-5 - TRBV5-5 - TGTGCCAGCGGCGACTGGGTCTTAACCCAGTACTTC CASGDWVLTQYF
TRBJ2-2 - TRBV6-6 - TGTGCCAGCGTCATGGGGGGAGGGGGGACCGGGGAGCTGTTTTTT CASVMGGGGTGELFF
TRBJ2-7 - TRBV28 - TGTGCCAGCAGTCTACAGGGAACCTACGAGCAGTACTTC CASSLQGTYEQYF
TRBJ2-7 - TRBV18 - TGTGCCAGCTCACTAGACTACGAGCAGTACTTC CASSLDYEQYF
TRBJ1-3 - TRBV27 TRBD1 TGTGCCAGCAGTTCACAGGGGGGAGATTTCCACACCATATATTTT CASSSQGGDFHTIYF
TRBJ1-2 - TRBV7-2 - TGTGCCAGCAGCTTAGCGAGTGCTTATGGCTACACCTTC CASSLASAYGYTF
TRBJ2-1 - TRBV4-1 TRBD2 TGCGCCAGCAGCCAAGATGGGGGGGCCTACAATGAGCAGTTCTTC CASSQDGGAYNEQFF
TRBJ1-1 - TRBV19 - TGTGCCAGTAAATGGGGGCGCGACACTGAAGCTTTCTTT CASKWGRDTEAFF
TRBJ2-2 - TRBV5-1 TRBD1 TGCGCCAGCAGCTTGAGAGGGGGCGGCGGGGAGCTGTTTTTT CASSLRGGGGELFF
TRBJ2-2 few TRBV5-5 TRBD2 TGTGCCAGCAGCTTTCTCGCTAGCGGGAGGAAGGGGACCGGGGAGCTGTTTTTT CASSFLASGRKGTGELFF
TRBJ2-3 once TRBV19 TRBD2 TGTGCCAGTAGTCCGAGGGGACTAGAGGCAGATACGCAGTATTTT CASSPRGLEADTQYF
TRBJ1-2 - TRBV29-1 - TGCAGCGTTGGGGAGGGGGGGACGAGTGGCTCCTTC CSVGEGGTSGSF
TRBJ2-5 - TRBV7-2 TRBD2 TGTGCCAGCAGCCCCCGGACTAGACCAGAGACCCAGTACTTC CASSPRTRPETQYF
TRBJ2-6 - TRBV15 - TGTGCCACCAGCAGCAGGGAAACCGGGGCCAACGTCCTGACTTTC CATSSRETGANVLTF
TRBJ2-7 once TRBV2 - TGTGCCAGCAGTCACGCTCGCGGGCTTCCCTACGAGCAGTACTTC CASSHARGLPYEQYF
TRBJ2-7 - TRBV6-5 TRBD2 TGTGCCAGCAGTCAGCAACTAGCGGGCTACTACGAGCAGTACTTC CASSQQLAGYYEQYF
TRBJ2-7 - TRBV9 - TGTGCCAGCAGCGTAGTGAAGGGGGACCCCTACGAGCAGTACTTC CASSVVKGDPYEQYF
TRBJ2-2 - TRBV28 - TGTGCCACCCCCCAAAATAGACTCGCGAACACCGGGGAGCTGTTTTTT CATPQNRLANTGELFF
TRBJ1-4 - TRBV6-5 - TGTGCCAGCAGGCCAACGGCAGGGATCGAAAAACTGTTTTTT CASRPTAGIEKLFF
TRBJ2-3 - TRBV9 TRBD2 TGTGCCAGCAGCCTGGGACTAGCGGGAGGTAGCACAGATACGCAGTATTTT CASSLGLAGGSTDTQYF
TRBJ2-7 - TRBV6-5 TRBD2 TGTGCCAGCAGGAGTAGCGGGAGCGTCTACGAGCAGTACTTC CASRSSGSVYEQYF
TRBJ2-6 - TRBV7-2 - TGTGCCAGCAGCTTACAGGCTTCTGGGGCCAACGTCCTGACTTTC CASSLQASGANVLTF
TRBJ1-4 - TRBV2 TRBD1 TGTGCCAGCAGTCTCTATCCCGGGACAGCTAATGAAAAACTGTTTTTT CASSLYPGTANEKLFF
TRBJ2-5 - TRBV10-3 TRBD1 TGTGCCACCCGGGACAGGGGGGAGACCCAGTACTTC CATRDRGETQYF
TRBJ2-7 - TRBV6-6 TRBD1 TGTGCCAGCAGTTCCACAAGACAGGGGGGATCCGGGGAGCAGTACTTC CASSSTRQGGSGEQYF
TRBJ1-5 - TRBV11-3 - TGTGCCAGCAGAGAGCGGGGAGATCAGCCCCAGCATTTT CASRERGDQPQHF
TRBJ2-7 - TRBV30 - TGTGCCTGGAGTGTACTGGGGGCTGCCGGGGACGAGCAGTACTTC CAWSVLGAAGDEQYF
TRBJ2-5 - TRBV28 - TGTGCCAGCAGTTTATGGCGGGTGGGCTCAGGAGATCAAGAGACCCAGTACTTC CASSLWRVGSGDQETQYF
TRBJ2-7 - TRBV7-2 TRBD1 TGTGCCAGCAGCTTAGGACAGGGGAATTACGAGCAGTACTTC CASSLGQGNYEQYF
TRBJ2-7 once TRBV5-1 TRBD1 TGCGCCAGCAAAGAAAGGGACAGGATCTACGAGCAGTACTTC CASKERDRIYEQYF
TRBJ1-1 - TRBV13 - TGTGCCAGCAGCTTCCGGGGAGGGAACACTGAAGCTTTCTTT CASSFRGGNTEAFF
TRBJ2-1 - TRBV25-1 - TGTGCCAGCAGTGAACCGGGGGACCGTGGAAATGAGCAGTTCTTC CASSEPGDRGNEQFF
TRBJ2-1 - TRBV6-5 - TGTGCCAGCAGTTACGATTTTTCGGTCAGGGAGCAGTTCTTC CASSYDFSVREQFF
TRBJ2-7 - TRBV2 - TGTGCCAGCAGCCCCAACGAGAAGCGGATGGGGGAGCAGTACTTC CASSPNEKRMGEQYF
TRBJ1-5 - TRBV19 - TGTGCCAGTAGTATAAGAACAGAACCGAGCAATCAGCCCCAGCATTTT CASSIRTEPSNQPQHF
TRBJ2-1 - TRBV7-2 - TGTGCCAGCAGTATCCAGGGATTCCACAATGAGCAGTTCTTC CASSIQGFHNEQFF
TRBJ2-7 few TRBV5-6 TRBD1 TGTGCCAGCAGTTCCATCGGGACAGAAACCTACGAGCAGTACTTC CASSSIGTETYEQYF
TRBJ2-1 - TRBV6-6 TRBD2 TGTGCCAGCAGTCCCCGGGCGGGAGATGCGAATGAGCAGTTCTTC CASSPRAGDANEQFF
TRBJ2-7 - TRBV5-8 TRBD2 TGTGCCAGCAGCCGTCCCGGACTAGCGGGAGTGTTCTACGAGCAGTACTTC CASSRPGLAGVFYEQYF
TRBJ1-2 - TRBV28 - TGTGCCAGCAGTCCCCACACAGTCAGAGACTATGGCTACACCTTC CASSPHTVRDYGYTF
TRBJ2-7 - TRBV10-2 - TGCGCCAGCAGTCCGGCGGCCTACGAGCAGTACTTC CASSPAAYEQYF
TRBJ2-7 - TRBV18 - TGTGCCAGCTCACCTATAGCCGCCTACGAGCAGTACTTC CASSPIAAYEQYF
TRBJ2-5 - TRBV6-6 - TGTGCCAGCAGTTGGGAGGGGGGGGAGACCCAGTACTTC CASSWEGGETQYF